This TCR beta chain is drawn from a study of OX40 agonist ivuxolimab in advanced cancers. Some background on the complete study: Ivuxolimab, which targeted the costimulatory receptor OX40 (CD134), was an agonistic, fully human IgG2 monoclonal antibody. Intravenous ivuxolimab was administered to patients every 2 weeks at six dose levels: 0.01, 0.1, 0.3, 1.5, 3 and 10 mg/kg. The paper describes the monotherapy dose-escalation part (N ≈ 50 patients) of the phase I trial of ivuxolimab. Peripheral TCRbeta sequencing was intended to test whether TCR sequence diversity was altered and clonal T-cell expansion was caused by ivuxolimab. The dose-escalation cohort was about 83% male with a mean age of around 62 years, ranging from roughly 23 to 79. Patients were allowed to have had prior anti-PD-1, anti-PD-L1 or anti-CTLA-4 therapy, and approximately 37% of the dose-escalation patients had been treated with checkpoint inhibitors. Among the 50 to 55 dose-escalation patients, around 20 had hepatocellular carcinoma, 15 or so melanoma, 9 renal cell carcinoma and 9 head and neck cancer. Partial responses occurred in three dose-escalation patients: two with cutaneous melanoma and one with hepatocellular carcinoma.

Remarks on this clone: Its antigen is unknown. No quality values exist for individual bases; no much larger clone is one base distant.

For sequencing of the TCRbeta CDR3 region, genomic DNA was extracted from the sorted cells. The immunoSEQ Assay was used for sequencing of TCRbeta CDR3 regions. As stored in TCRdb, this immuneACCESS dataset retains in-frame rearrangements with V and J assigned. A fraction of the clones does not appear; measured against another copy, unresolved V genes explain less than half of the discrepancy, and the remainder lacks a known reason. The sample table lists 65,000 to 95,000 clones, almost 90% of them with a count of one. Approximately 0.76% of the sample is taken by the ten largest. Patients with autoimmune disease history or receiving systemic immunosuppression were excluded from the trial. Peripheral blood for TCR sequencing was collected from all dose cohorts at baseline, on cycle 4 day 1, and on cycle 7 day 1. The samples were drawn from a first-in-human, open-label, multicenter phase I dose-escalation trial of ivuxolimab. Adults with locally advanced or metastatic melanoma, renal cell, hepatocellular, or head and neck squamous cell carcinoma were enrolled in the trial. Before TCR sequencing, CD4+ T cells and CD8+ T cells from peripheral blood were sorted into separate populations.

V sheds 3 bases and J sheds 5 bases, leaving 10 bases between their ends. The germline V gene sets CDR1 to MDHEN and CDR2 to SYDVKM. The cysteine opens and the phenylalanine closes a CDR3 of 14 amino acids. Only CDR3 DNA is held: 42 bases, read in frame from base 1. On the study overall, not on this receptor specifically: Low levels of normalized T-cell clonal expansion were also seen in some patients who did not respond. The antigen specificity of the clonally expanded peripheral T cells was not determined. Clonal expansion of both CD4+ and CD8+ blood T cells was observed from baseline to week 6 at doses 0.1 to 3.0 mg/kg. After ivuxolimab, more expanded clones were found on average in CD8+ T cells than in CD4+ T cells. Partial responders in the 0.1-3.0 mg/kg groups had among the lowest normalized peripheral clonal expansion, especially among CD8+ T cells.

The receptor comes from an adult with an advanced solid tumor such as melanoma, head and neck, liver or kidney cancer. The chain couples TRBV28 to TRBJ1-4; no confident D gene assignment can be made. The sequences come from CD4+ or CD8+ T cells sorted from blood, collected in a trial of the OX40 agonist ivuxolimab. Here the CDR3 is given as CASSFGWSNEKLFF. The DNA is TGTGCCAGCAGTTTCGGGTGGTCGAATGAAAAACTGTTTTTT.